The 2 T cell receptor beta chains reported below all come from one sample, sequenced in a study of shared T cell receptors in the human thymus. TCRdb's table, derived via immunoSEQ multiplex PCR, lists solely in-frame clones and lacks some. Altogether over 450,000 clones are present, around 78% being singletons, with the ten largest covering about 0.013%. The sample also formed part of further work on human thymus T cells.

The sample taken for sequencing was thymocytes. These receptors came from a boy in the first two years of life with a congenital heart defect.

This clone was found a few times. The CDR3 DNA sequence: TGTGCCAGCAGCTCCCCGAGACAGGGACGTCGGAACACTGAAGCTTTCTTT. Encoded protein: CASSSPRQGRRNTEAFF. The V gene is TRBV5-6, the J gene TRBJ1-1; 7 bases are a match to TRBD1. Germline V CDR1 and CDR2: SGHDT, YYEEEE. This CDR3 has 17 amino acids. The junction had 12 bases not matched to a gene; V was cut back by 3 bases and J by 1 base.

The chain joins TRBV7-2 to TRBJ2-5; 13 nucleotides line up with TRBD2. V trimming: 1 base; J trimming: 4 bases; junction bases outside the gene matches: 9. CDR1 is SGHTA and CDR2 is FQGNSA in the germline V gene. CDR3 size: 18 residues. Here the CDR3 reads CASSLGQTSGRRGETQYF. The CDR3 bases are TGTGCCAGCAGCTTAGGCCAGACTAGCGGGAGGAGGGGAGAGACCCAGTACTTC.